These 15 T cell receptor beta chains were sequenced from one sample in a study of Ad26.COV2.S vaccination and SARS-CoV-2 variants. Treatment defined: approximately 18 received Ad26.COV2.S at low or high dose, single or two shots; 5 received placebo; per-sample allocation not given. Specimen acquisition occurred on day 63 following the initial vaccine or placebo injection. Libraries were prepared by immunoSEQ multiplex PCR; TCRdb keeps only in-frame clonotypes and omits some of them. Seen here are fewer than 400,000 clones, just under 85% observed once, and the top ten hold about 2.1%. The material was peripheral blood, obtained in a trial of Ad26.COV2.S vaccine versus placebo. The source of these receptors is a person between 18 and 60 years old who received the Ad26.COV2.S COVID-19 vaccine or a placebo.

The chain joins TRBV18 to TRBJ2-1; 8 bases agree with TRBD1. CDR3 length: 15 amino acids. CDR1 and CDR2 from the germline V gene are KGHSH and LQKENI. Trimming removed 4 bases from V and 5 bases from J; junction bases left unmatched: 7. The CDR3 region is CASSRRDRSHNEQFF. In DNA form, the CDR3 reads TGTGCCAGCTCACGCCGGGACAGGTCGCACAATGAGCAGTTCTTC.

V and J are TRBV7-2 and TRBJ1-5, with 8 positions matching TRBD1. The CDR3 is 15 residues long. The germline gives CDR1 SGHTA, CDR2 FQGNSA. J was trimmed by 4 bases and V by 4 bases; bases with no gene match: 6. The CDR3 nucleotides are TGTGCCAGCAGCTACCAGGACAGGGCTAATCAGCCCCAGCATTTT. As protein: CASSYQDRANQPQHF.

The CDR3 DNA reads TGTGCCAGCCGTGGGAGGGGTTCAACTAATGAAAAACTGTTTTTT. Translated: CASRGRGSTNEKLFF. The V call is TRBV27, the J call TRBJ1-4, with a weak D call TRBD1 (5 bases). The ends were cut back, 8 bases at V and 0 bases at J, with 13 bases in the middle. Germline V gene data show CDR1 as MNHEY and CDR2 as SMNVEV (reference sequence). The CDR3 extends over 15 amino acids.

The genes are TRBV18 and TRBJ2-7; 16 positions match TRBD2. J gave up 2 bases and V 3 bases, and 4 bases lay outside the gene matches. The CDR3 totals 17 residues. Germline V gene sequence: CDR1 KGHSH, CDR2 LQKENI. The CDR3 nucleotides read TGTGCCAGCTCACCGCGGGGGACTAGCGGGGGGGCCTACGAGCAGTACTTC. It specifies CASSPRGTSGGAYEQYF.

This clone was detected once. The chain links TRBV6-5 to TRBJ1-2; D call uncertain. The CDR3 runs 13 residues. Germline V gives CDR1 MNHEY, CDR2 SVGAGI. V was pared by 7 bases and J by 4 bases, with 13 bases between. The CDR3 is CASINPDGYGYTF. The CDR3 DNA reads as TGTGCCAGCATCAACCCGGACGGCTATGGCTACACCTTC.

This clone was detected ten times or more. This chain joins TRBV5-1 and TRBJ1-6; 7 bases map to TRBD1. The length of the CDR3 is 16 residues. CDR1 and CDR2 (germline): SGHRS, YFSETQ. Trimming took 3 bases from V and 10 from J; bases not matched to a gene: 13. DNA for the CDR3: TGCGCCAGCAGCTGGGTAGCACAGGGGAGAGAATCACCCCTCCACTTT. It translates to CASSWVAQGRESPLHF.

The V gene is TRBV30, the J gene TRBJ1-4; D perhaps matches TRBD1 (6 bases). The V gene lost 4 bases and the J gene lost 4 bases, with 10 bases spanning the gap. The CDR3 extends over 13 amino acids. Germline CDR1 GTSNPN, CDR2 SVGIG (reference sequence). The CDR3 protein is CAWKQGINEKLFF. For the CDR3, the DNA is TGTGCCTGGAAGCAGGGGATTAATGAAAAACTGTTTTTT.

The chain uses TRBV4-2 and TRBJ1-5; D not certain. This CDR3 is built from 17 residues. Trimming pared 3 bases from V and 3 bases from J, leaving 18 bases between. Germline CDR1 reads LGHNA; CDR2 reads YNFKEQ. CDR3 region: CASSHSRGPRLNQPQHF. CDR3 sequence (DNA): TGTGCCAGCAGCCATTCGAGAGGGCCCCGACTCAATCAGCCCCAGCATTTT.

The chain is built from TRBV11-2 and TRBJ1-1; D might be TRBD1 (5 bases). The length of the CDR3 is 13 residues. V gave up 6 bases and J gave up 2 bases, with 10 bases separating them. Germline loops: CDR1 SGHAT, CDR2 FQNNGV. The CDR3 DNA reads as TGTGCCAGCAGTTCCGACAGAAACACTGAAGCTTTCTTT. This translates into CASSSDRNTEAFF.

The J gene is TRBJ1-2, the V gene TRBV28; possibly TRBD1 for D (5 bases). Between the trimmed V and J ends, which lost 6 bases and 6 bases, there was a span of 17 bases. CDR3 size: 14 residues. Germline values: CDR1 MDHEN, CDR2 SYDVKM. The CDR3 region is CASRVTGTTNGYTF. The CDR3 DNA reads as TGTGCCAGCAGAGTCACCGGGACTACGAATGGCTACACCTTC.

The V call is TRBV2, the J call TRBJ2-5; D is possibly TRBD1 (5 bases). Looked up from germline, CDR1 is SNHLY and CDR2 is FYNNEI. V was trimmed by 6 bases and J by 3 bases, leaving 8 bases between them. The CDR3 is 12 residues long. The CDR3 sequence: CASSDRKETQYF. CDR3 in DNA: TGTGCCAGCAGCGACAGAAAAGAGACCCAGTACTTC.

The chain recombines TRBV20-1 with TRBJ2-2; 8 bases are a match to TRBD2. Germline V gene lookup returns CDR1 DFQATT and CDR2 SNEGSKA (reference sequence). Unmatched junction bases numbered 6, after V lost 3 bases and J lost 0 bases. The CDR3 runs 16 residues. The CDR3 sequence: CSASRVAGPNTGELFF. In nucleotides, the CDR3 is TGCAGTGCTAGTAGGGTAGCGGGGCCGAACACCGGGGAGCTGTTTTTT.

The J gene is TRBJ2-7, the V gene TRBV28; 9 positions match TRBD1. J gave up 4 bases and V 6 bases, and 10 bases lay outside the gene matches. The germline V gene has CDR1 MDHEN and CDR2 SYDVKM. This CDR3 is built from 15 residues. The DNA for the CDR3 is TGTGCCAGCAGGTCCCGGACAGGGGTCAGGTACGAGCAGTACTTC. Translation gives CASRSRTGVRYEQYF. The full variable domain, completed using reference TRBV28 and TRBJ2-7, is DVKVTQSSRYLVKRTGEKVFLECVQDMDHENMFWYRQDPGLGLRLIYFSYDVKMKEKGDIPEGYSVSREKKERFSLILESASTNQTSMYLCASRSRTGVRYEQYFGPGTRLTVT.

This clone was detected only once. CDR3: CASSEPIGTRRDEQFF. In DNA, the CDR3 is TGTGCCAGCAGTGAACCGATCGGGACTAGAAGGGATGAGCAGTTCTTC. The chain has TRBV2 and TRBJ2-1; 8 bases line up with TRBD2. There are 16 residues in the CDR3. CDR1 and CDR2 (germline): SNHLY, FYNNEI. J lost 8 bases, V lost 2 bases, and 11 bases had no gene match. Full variable domain (missing parts from reference TRBV2 and TRBJ2-1): EPEVTQTPSHQVTQMGQEVILRCVPISNHLYFYWYRQILGQKVEFLVSFYNNEISEKSEIFDDQFSVERPDGSNFTLKIRSTKLEDSAMYFCASSEPIGTRRDEQFFGPGTRLTVL.

The V gene is TRBV2, the J gene TRBJ1-2; D unresolved. The CDR3 is made up of 11 amino acids. CDR1 is SNHLY and CDR2 is FYNNEI in the germline V gene. Trimming pared 8 bases from V and 8 bases from J, leaving 12 bases between. Written as DNA, the CDR3 is TGTGCCAGCTCATCACTCGGAGGCTACACCTTC. This sequence encodes CASSSLGGYTF.